This TCR beta chain originates from a study of blood T cell repertoires in COVID-19. Whole-study context: The origin of the acute and convalescent COVID-19 samples was the United States, Italy and Spain.

Authors' methods: By means of reference gene primer amplification, nucleated cell counts were estimated. The data were produced by immunoSEQ multiplex PCR, yet TCRdb's version contains in-frame clones alone and is incomplete. V, J and clone size are taken as reported in that table, and D and trimming were inferred from the DNA itself. The repertoire includes approximately 160,000 clones, around four fifths of them detected once, and 3.6% sits in the top ten. Adults between roughly 18 and 89 years of age took part from 24 US areas. Clinical histories supplied by participants themselves formed the basis of cohort assignment. The CDR3 is made up of 15 amino acids. CDR1 is PRHDT and CDR2 is FYEKMQ in the germline V gene (reference sequence). The ends were cut back, 5 bases at V and 1 base at J, with 14 bases in the middle.

This chain connects TRBV13 to TRBJ1-1; no reliable D call. Material for sequencing was PBMCs or T cells enriched from blood (not recorded which). The source of this sequence is a woman in her 50s in a cohort exposed to, infected with or recovered from COVID-19 (not recorded which). The CDR3 bases are TGTGCCAGCAGCACCCGAAAGACTACGAACACTGAAGCTTTCTTT. Its translation: CASSTRKTTNTEAFF.